Presented here are 25 T cell receptor beta chains from one specimen sequenced in a study of T cells in Graves' hyperthyroidism and ophthalmopathy. TCR beta CDR3 region amplification was performed from RNA transcripts. HTBI primers were used for first-round RT-PCR of the TCR CDR3. Each CDR3 protein is one row after TCRdb ran MiXCR on the multiplex PCR reads. The sample lists 360,000 or so distinct CDR3 sequences; 19% were seen once. Sequenced: blood. The receptors originated from a woman aged 18-30 years with Graves' hyperthyroidism.

This clonotype was counted many times. V is TRBV16 and J is TRBJ1-2; 8 bases fit TRBD1. CDR3 length equals 11 residues. Germline V gives CDR1 KGHSY, CDR2 FQNENV. Trimming removed 5 bases from V and 12 bases from J; junction bases left unmatched: 5. The CDR3 nucleotides read TGTGCCAGCAGCTCTGGGACAGGAAACACCTTC. Its translation: CASSSGTGNTF.

The chain carries TRBV18 and TRBJ1-1; a possible D gene is TRBD1 (6 bases). This CDR3 contains 12 residues. Trimming removed 5 bases from V and 11 bases from J, with 15 bases in between. Germline V lookup: CDR1 KGHSH, CDR2 LQKENI. CDR3 DNA sequence: TGTGCCAGCTCAAGCCAACAGGGAAGTGCTTTCTTT. It translates to CASSSQQGSAFF.

The chain uses TRBV7-2 and TRBJ2-2; D may be TRBD1 or TRBD2 (5 bases each). Per germline, CDR1 SGHTA and CDR2 FQGNSA. V gave up 6 bases and J gave up 5 bases, with 19 bases separating them. The CDR3 length is 16 residues. CDR3 protein: CASRGSGQGGTGELFF. The CDR3 nucleotides are TGTGCCAGCAGGGGGTCGGGGCAAGGCGGGACCGGGGAGCTGTTTTTT.

This clonotype appeared a few times. This rearrangement joins TRBV28 to TRBJ1-1, with D perhaps TRBD1 (5 bases). The germline CDR1 and CDR2 sequences are MDHEN and SYDVKM. The CDR3 extends over 14 amino acids. V dropped 6 bases and J dropped 0 bases, with 11 bases sitting between them. The CDR3 sequence is CASRYRRMNTEAFF. The CDR3 DNA is TGTGCCAGCAGATACAGGAGGATGAACACTGAAGCTTTCTTT.

This chain connects TRBV12-3 or TRBV12-4 to TRBJ2-3; tentative D call: TRBD1 (6 bases). The V and J ends lost 7 bases and 6 bases respectively, with 14 bases between them. There are 13 residues in the CDR3. The CDR3 reads CASTDYQGDTQYF. The CDR3 DNA reads as TGTGCCAGCACCGACTACCAGGGGGATACGCAGTATTTT.

This clonotype has ten or more counts. The chain couples TRBV6-2 or TRBV6-3 to TRBJ1-1; maybe TRBD1 (5 bases). Germline CDR1 MNHEY, CDR2 SVGEGT. The CDR3 has 16 amino acids. V was clipped by 4 bases and J by 4 bases, with 19 bases between them. The CDR3 loop is CASSFAGTPRATEAFF. The CDR3 nucleotides read TGTGCCAGCAGTTTCGCCGGGACCCCGAGGGCCACTGAAGCTTTCTTT.

This clonotype was seen ten or more times. The chain couples TRBV10-3 to TRBJ2-7, with D possibly called TRBD1 or TRBD2 (5 bases each). Trimming cost V 8 bases and J 5 bases, with 16 bases left between them. The CDR3 totals 13 residues. CDR1 is ENHRY and CDR2 is SYGVKD in the germline V gene. The DNA of the CDR3 is TGTGCCATCGGGGGACGGCCGGGACACGAGCAGTACTTC. Residues: CAIGGRPGHEQYF.

The sample holds many counts of this clonotype. The chain combines TRBV7-3 with TRBJ2-7; TRBD1 or TRBD2 may be the D gene (6 bases each). This CDR3 contains 15 residues. Germline loops: CDR1 SGHTA, CDR2 FQGTGA. V was trimmed by 0 bases and J by 3 bases, leaving 12 bases between them. The CDR3, as DNA: TGTGCCAGCAGCTTAACGCCAGGGGACTTCTACGAGCAGTACTTC. This translates into CASSLTPGDFYEQYF.

This clonotype was detected many times. This chain links TRBV12-3 or TRBV12-4 with TRBJ1-1; 7 bases are a match to TRBD1. V lost 6 bases, J lost 4 bases, and 8 bases stayed unmatched. This CDR3 has 14 amino acids. The chain's CDR3 is CASSLQGLSTEAFF. Here the CDR3 DNA reads TGTGCCAGCAGCTTACAGGGGTTAAGCACTGAAGCTTTCTTT.

The chain uses TRBV11-2 and TRBJ2-7, with 8 bases lining up with TRBD2. V dropped 5 bases and J dropped 3; count of bases not matched to a gene: 18. The CDR3 has 18 amino acids. CDR1 is SGHAT and CDR2 is FQNNGV in the germline V gene. This chain's CDR3 is CASSRPGGGGPLYYEQYF. In nucleotides, the CDR3 is TGTGCCAGCAGCCGGCCCGGGGGCGGGGGGCCCCTATACTACGAGCAGTACTTC. Together with reference TRBV11-2 and TRBJ2-7, the CDR3 gives the full variable domain: EAGVAQSPRYKIIEKRQSVAFWCNPISGHATLYWYQQILGQGPKLLIQFQNNGVVDDSQLPKDRFSAERLKGVDSTLKIQPAKLEDSAVYLCASSRPGGGGPLYYEQYFGPGTRLTVT.

This clonotype was observed at least ten times. V gene TRBV5-1 combines with J gene TRBJ1-1, with unresolved D. Trimming left V 4 bases short and J 1 base short, with 11 bases between. This CDR3 contains 14 residues. The V gene's germline CDR1 is SGHRS and CDR2 YFSETQ. Written as DNA, the CDR3 is TGCGCCAGCAGCGTCAGTCGTCGGAACACTGAAGCTTTCTTT. Translating gives CASSVSRRNTEAFF.

This clonotype came up many times. The chain employs TRBV5-1 and TRBJ1-1, with no clear D. Germline-derived CDR1 and CDR2 are SGHRS and YFSETQ. CDR3 length equals 14 residues. V shed 3 bases and J shed 1 base, with 10 bases lying between them. The CDR3 protein is CASSSEGGNTEAFF. CDR3 in DNA: TGCGCCAGCAGCTCCGAGGGAGGGAACACTGAAGCTTTCTTT. The entire variable domain, with the rest obtained from reference TRBV5-1 and TRBJ1-1, is as follows: KAGVTQTPRYLIKTRGQQVTLSCSPISGHRSVSWYQQTPGQGLQFLFEYFSETQRNKGNFPGRFSGRQFSNSRSEMNVSTLELGDSALYLCASSSEGGNTEAFFGQGTRLTVV.

This clonotype has a count of ten or more. The chain recombines TRBV20-1 with TRBJ1-1; maybe TRBD1 (6 bases). The V gene's germline CDR1 is DFQATT and CDR2 SNEGSKA (reference sequence). V was pared by 3 bases and J by 1 base, with 9 bases between. The CDR3 length is 13 residues. The CDR3 protein is CSASLTGNTEAFF. For the CDR3, the DNA is TGCAGTGCTAGCCTGACAGGGAACACTGAAGCTTTCTTT.

This clonotype occurred many times. The CDR3 coding sequence is TGTGCCAGCAGCACCATTGGACGGAACTATGGCTACACCTTC. This encodes CASSTIGRNYGYTF. This chain joins TRBV11-2 and TRBJ1-2; D is unresolved. The CDR3 covers 14 residues. The germline V and J ends were trimmed by 5 bases and 2 bases, with 12 bases remaining between them. Germline loops: CDR1 SGHAT, CDR2 FQNNGV.

This clonotype was seen at least ten times. The chain links TRBV12-3 or TRBV12-4 to TRBJ1-5; 7 bases are a match to TRBD1. The CDR3 length is 13 residues. Losses at the gene ends were 5 bases for V and 7 bases for J; bases not matched to a gene: 5. The CDR3 nucleotides are TGTGCCAGCAGTACACGGGACAGACAGCCCCAGCATTTT. This sequence encodes CASSTRDRQPQHF.

This clonotype was seen many times. The rearrangement links TRBV11-2 to TRBJ1-3, with TRBD1 as a possible D gene (5 bases). Germline-derived CDR1 and CDR2 are SGHAT and FQNNGV. V gave up 0 bases and J gave up 0 bases, with 9 bases separating them. CDR3 length equals 16 residues. The CDR3: CASSLDLTGSGNTIYF. DNA for the CDR3: TGTGCCAGCAGCTTAGATCTAACAGGCTCTGGAAACACCATATATTTT.

This chain connects TRBV6-5 to TRBJ2-5; the D is unclear. The CDR3 extends over 13 amino acids. Trimming removed 2 bases at V and 5 bases at J, with 9 bases between. Germline-derived CDR1 and CDR2 are MNHEY and SVGAGI. The CDR3 DNA is TGTGCCAGCAGTTACCATCAGTCGGAGACCCAGTACTTC. The encoded protein is CASSYHQSETQYF.

This clonotype was detected a few times. In DNA form, the CDR3 reads TGTGCCACCAGTGATTCGCACGGGGATCAGCCCCAGCATTTT. This sequence encodes CATSDSHGDQPQHF. The gene calls are TRBV24-1 and TRBJ1-5; the D is unclear. In germline, CDR1 is KGHDR, CDR2 SFDVKD. The CDR3 totals 14 residues. V was cut by 2 bases and J by 5 bases, with 9 bases left in between.

This clonotype was seen ten or more times. The chain recombines TRBV12-3 or TRBV12-4 with TRBJ2-2; no reliable D call. The CDR3 is 13 residues long. Trimming stripped 3 bases from V and 6 bases from J, with 8 bases between. The CDR3 sequence: CASSFLHAGELFF. In DNA form, the CDR3 reads TGTGCCAGCAGTTTCCTGCACGCCGGGGAGCTGTTTTTT.

The rearrangement joins TRBV10-3 to TRBJ1-2, with 8 positions matching TRBD1. The CDR3 loop spans 17 amino acids. The germline V gene encodes CDR1 ENHRY and CDR2 SYGVKD. J lost 3 bases, V lost 4 bases, and 13 bases had no gene match. CDR3 sequence: CAISVLAGGAGDYGYTF. CDR3 nucleotides: TGTGCCATCAGTGTTTTGGCAGGGGGCGCTGGGGACTATGGCTACACCTTC.

This clonotype appeared a few times. The chain employs TRBV27 and TRBJ2-7, with 9 bases matching TRBD1. V lost 0 bases, J lost 3 bases, and 3 bases stayed unmatched. In germline, CDR1 is MNHEY, CDR2 SMNVEV (reference sequence). The CDR3 has 15 amino acids. CDR3 loop: CASSLSGTGLYEQYF. Here the CDR3 DNA reads TGTGCCAGCAGTTTATCGGGGACAGGGCTCTACGAGCAGTACTTC.

The chain carries TRBV12-3 or TRBV12-4 and TRBJ1-2, with 7 positions matching TRBD1. The CDR3 extends over 12 amino acids. V lost 7 bases and J lost 8; bases outside the gene matches: 7. CDR3 loop: CASTRQGSGYTF. CDR3 nucleotides: TGTGCCAGCACCCGACAGGGATCCGGCTACACCTTC.

This clonotype was seen at least ten times. The V call is TRBV9, the J call TRBJ2-7, with 8 bases aligning to TRBD1. With V trimmed by 4 bases and J by 7 bases, 16 bases remained unmatched. CDR1 is SGDLS and CDR2 is YYNGEE in the germline V gene. This CDR3 comprises 16 residues. CDR3 DNA sequence: TGTGCCAGCAGCTATCGACCAGGGGGCGCCCGGGGGGAGCAGTACTTC. Its translation is CASSYRPGGARGEQYF.

V and J are TRBV6-1 and TRBJ2-7; D gene ambiguous. CDR1 is MNHNS, CDR2 SASEGT, per germline. This CDR3 is built from 15 residues. The germline V and J ends were trimmed by 2 bases and 0 bases, with 11 bases remaining between them. CDR3 DNA sequence: TGTGCCAGCAGTGAAATTTCAGGAAGCTCCTACGAGCAGTACTTC. Its protein is CASSEISGSSYEQYF.

V usage is TRBV4-1 and J usage is TRBJ1-1; weak D call: TRBD1 (6 bases). The ends were cut back, 8 bases at V and 3 bases at J, with 16 bases in the middle. There are 14 residues in the CDR3. Germline V gene data show CDR1 as MGHRA and CDR2 as YSYEKL. CDR3 bases: TGCGCCAGCGGTGGGGGGCTGAGAGACACTGAAGCTTTCTTT. It is translated as CASGGGLRDTEAFF.